These 10 T cell receptor beta chains were sequenced from one sample in a study of long-term antiretroviral therapy in people with HIV. A v3.0 immunoSEQ assay was performed at survey level. Some clones are missing from TCRdb's copy, which holds only in-frame ones; the method was immunoSEQ multiplex PCR. The table includes tens of thousands of clones, about 80% detected once. Sequenced material: unsorted PBMCs, taken 3.4 years after starting antiretroviral therapy. All receptors come from a man aged 25-45 years with HIV.

V gene TRBV2 combines with J gene TRBJ2-7; no clear D gene. Deletions cut 5 bases from V and 5 bases from J, with 13 bases between. The germline CDR1 and CDR2 sequences are SNHLY and FYNNEI. CDR3 length: 13 residues. Written as DNA, the CDR3 is TGTGCCAGCAGTAGAAATGGTCCTAACGAGCAGTACTTC. Protein product: CASSRNGPNEQYF.

The chain uses TRBV6-6 and TRBJ2-2; D gene ambiguous. The ends were cut back, 7 bases at V and 0 bases at J, with 9 bases in the middle. In germline, CDR1 is MNHNY, CDR2 SVGAGI (reference sequence). The CDR3 has 14 residues. The DNA of the CDR3 is TGTGCCAGCATTGGGCGGTCGAACACCGGGGAGCTGTTTTTT. Translation: CASIGRSNTGELFF.

The chain combines TRBV4-3 with TRBJ1-2; no clear D gene. This CDR3 comprises 17 residues. The germline gives CDR1 LGHNA, CDR2 YSLEER. The V and J ends lost 4 bases and 1 base respectively, with 19 bases between them. Written as DNA, the CDR3 is TGCGCCAGCAGCCCAAAGGAACGGATACAACTTAACTATGGCTACACCTTC. Translated, it gives CASSPKERIQLNYGYTF.

The rearrangement joins TRBV29-1 to TRBJ2-7; TRBD2 matches 7 bases. The V segment lost 7 bases and the J segment 4 bases; nucleotides outside the gene matches: 10. The CDR3 runs to 13 residues. Germline V gene lookup returns CDR1 SQVTM and CDR2 ANQGSEA. The DNA for the CDR3 is TGCAGCGCCTCCCGGGGAGGGCAGTACGAGCAGTACTTC. Translating it yields CSASRGGQYEQYF.

V usage is TRBV6-6 and J usage is TRBJ2-2, with TRBD1 as a possible D gene (5 bases). This CDR3 is built from 14 residues. Deletions cut 7 bases from V and 4 bases from J, with 13 bases between. Germline V gene sequence: CDR1 MNHNY, CDR2 SVGAGI (reference sequence). The CDR3 loop is CASIRQTPTGELFF. In nucleotides, the CDR3 is TGTGCCAGCATTAGACAGACCCCCACCGGGGAGCTGTTTTTT.

The V call is TRBV7-2, the J call TRBJ2-2; D might be TRBD1 or TRBD2, each matching 6 bases. The germline V and J ends were trimmed by 7 bases and 6 bases, with 15 bases remaining between them. Germline CDR1 SGHTA, CDR2 FQGNSA. The CDR3 runs 14 residues. The CDR3 protein is CASNPNRDSGELFF. Written as DNA, the CDR3 is TGTGCCAGCAACCCGAACAGGGACTCCGGGGAGCTGTTTTTT.

Only a few counts were recorded for this clone. V is TRBV9 and J is TRBJ2-1, with TRBD2 as a possible D gene (6 bases). Trimming removed 7 bases from V and 5 bases from J, with 10 bases in between. Germline lookup yields CDR1 SGDLS and CDR2 YYNGEE. The CDR3 has 12 residues. The CDR3 region has the DNA TGTGCCAGCGGGAGGAAAAACAATGAGCAGTTCTTC. Amino acids: CASGRKNNEQFF.

The rearrangement joins TRBV9 to TRBJ2-2; TRBD2 agrees at 10 bases. Per germline, CDR1 SGDLS and CDR2 YYNGEE. The CDR3 spans 18 residues. With 0 bases clipped from V and 4 bases from J, the junction kept 9 bases outside the gene matches. The CDR3 spells CASSVGSGRARGTGELFF. CDR3 in DNA: TGTGCCAGCAGCGTAGGAAGCGGGAGGGCCCGAGGCACCGGGGAGCTGTTTTTT.

This clone was counted only a few times. In the same sample, other DNA sequences code for this CDR3. CDR3 coding DNA: TGTGCCAGCAGCCCTGGGACCCGTGTAGAGCAGTACTTC. Amino acid sequence: CASSPGTRVEQYF. V and J are TRBV14 and TRBJ2-7; either TRBD1 or TRBD2 may supply D (5 bases each). V gave up 4 bases and J gave up 7 bases, with 14 bases separating them. The CDR3 sequence is 13 residues long. CDR1 is SGHDN and CDR2 is FVKESK in the germline V gene.

The gene calls are TRBV6-6 and TRBJ2-3; 8 nucleotides align to TRBD2. The CDR3 has 16 amino acids. CDR1 is MNHNY and CDR2 is SVGAGI in the germline V gene (reference sequence). The J segment lost 4 bases and the V segment lost 3 bases, leaving 9 bases of the junction unmatched. The CDR3 is CASSYLPAGGPDTQYF. The CDR3 coding sequence is TGTGCCAGCAGTTATTTGCCGGCGGGAGGCCCAGATACGCAGTATTTT.